The 9 T cell receptor beta chains given below trace back to one sample, sequenced in a study of identical twins. TCRdb used MiXCR to reprocess the 5' RACE reads, holding one entry per CDR3 protein. This table has 350,000 or so distinct CDR3 sequences, about 9% appearing once. The sample comprised naive T cells sorted from blood. The receptor set was obtained from a woman in her forties or fifties in good health.

This clonotype was seen at least ten times. The rearrangement uses TRBV11-2 and TRBJ2-2, with no clear D. Between the trimmed V and J ends, which lost 7 bases and 4 bases, there was a span of 7 bases. The CDR3 consists of 12 residues. Germline V gives CDR1 SGHAT, CDR2 FQNNGV. CDR3 amino acids: CASKSSTGELFF. CDR3 nucleotide sequence: TGTGCCAGCAAGTCGAGCACCGGGGAGCTGTTTTTT.

The rearrangement joins TRBV6-2 or TRBV6-3 to TRBJ2-1, with D uncertain. There are 14 residues in the CDR3. V was pared by 5 bases and J by 6 bases, with 14 bases between. Germline V gene lookup returns CDR1 MNHEY and CDR2 SVGEGT. CDR3 nucleotides: TGTGCCAGCAGTCGCCCGGGCCGTTTCAATGAGCAGTTCTTC. Translation gives CASSRPGRFNEQFF.

This clonotype has more than one count but fewer than ten. V and J are TRBV30 and TRBJ2-3; maybe TRBD1 (6 bases). Looked up from germline, CDR1 is GTSNPN and CDR2 is SVGIG (reference sequence). Trimming pared 4 bases from V and 11 bases from J, leaving 16 bases between. The length of the CDR3 is 12 residues. The CDR3 DNA is TGTGCCTGGAAGAACAGGGTGGGCCTGCAGTATTTT. It yields the protein CAWKNRVGLQYF.

On this clonotype itself: Relative to the germline gene, one junction end is altered; a read error may explain this. This chain uses TRBV25-1 with TRBJ2-3; D perhaps matches TRBD2 (6 bases). CDR1 and CDR2 (germline): MGHDK, SYGVNS. The CDR3 consists of 15 residues. CDR3 in DNA: TGTGCCAGCAGTCTAGGGAGGAGAGGCACAGATACGCTGTATTTT. It translates to CASSLGRRGTDTLYF.

This clonotype was counted at least ten times. The chain links TRBV5-5 to TRBJ2-1; D unclear. The CDR3 is 15 amino acids. The germline V gene encodes CDR1 SGHKS and CDR2 YYEKEE (reference sequence). Trimming pared 6 bases from V and 10 bases from J, leaving 23 bases between. The DNA of the CDR3 is TGTGCCAGCACCTCCGGACCCTACCCGGGCGACGAGCAGTTCTTC. Its protein is CASTSGPYPGDEQFF.

This clonotype was counted ten times or more. This chain connects TRBV20-1 to TRBJ2-2; 9 bases are shared with TRBD2. The CDR3 consists of 14 residues. The ends lost 4 bases at V and 5 bases at J; junction bases unmatched: 5. Germline V gene data show CDR1 as DFQATT and CDR2 as SNEGSKA (reference sequence). CDR3: CSAKAGGLTGELFF. CDR3 nucleotide sequence: TGCAGTGCTAAAGCGGGAGGACTAACCGGGGAGCTGTTTTTT.

This clonotype has a handful of counts. The chain is built from TRBV11-3 and TRBJ2-3; TRBD2 is a possible D gene (5 bases). The CDR3 runs 14 residues. Germline assignment: CDR1 SGHNT and CDR2 YENEEA. V was pared by 5 bases and J by 5 bases, with 14 bases between. CDR3 coding DNA: TGTGCCAGCAGCCGAAGGCTCGGAGGAGATACGCAGTATTTT. Amino acid sequence: CASSRRLGGDTQYF.

This clonotype came up a few times. The chain links TRBV6-5 to TRBJ2-2; D may be TRBD1 (6 bases). Trimming left V 0 bases short and J 1 base short, with 9 bases between. The CDR3 has 16 amino acids. Germline CDR1 reads MNHEY; CDR2 reads SVGAGI. CDR3 in DNA: TGTGCCAGCAGTTACTCCGGACAGCTGAACACCGGGGAGCTGTTTTTT. Translation gives CASSYSGQLNTGELFF.

This clonotype was counted at least ten times. V is TRBV4-1 and J is TRBJ1-6; D unclear. V shed 1 base and J shed 7 bases, with 14 bases lying between them. Looked up from germline, CDR1 is MGHRA and CDR2 is YSYEKL. CDR3 length: 16 amino acids. CDR3 protein: CASSQGVQQKNSPLHF. CDR3 sequence (DNA): TGCGCCAGCAGCCAAGGAGTACAGCAAAAAAATTCACCCCTCCACTTT.